The TCR beta chain described here comes from a study of shared clonotypes between healthy human individuals. Regarding the study as a whole: Naive CD4 clonotype sharing across a few donors was around 5.5%.

The CDR3 covers 15 residues. Germline V gives CDR1 MNHNS, CDR2 SASEGT. Trimming left V 7 bases short and J 0 bases short, with 12 bases between. Concerning this clone: No antigen is known for it.

TCRdb's copy holds only in-frame clones and misses some; the assay was immunoSEQ multiplex PCR. This table has roughly 700,000 clones, under 80% appearing once. The clonotype originates from a woman in her 30s in good health. Input material: memory CD4+ T cells sorted from blood. Described subset: CD45RA-negative fraction. The chain uses TRBV6-1 and TRBJ2-2; TRBD1 might be the D (6 bases). The CDR3 sequence: CASKWDTANTGELFF. The DNA of the CDR3 is TGTGCCAGCAAGTGGGACACAGCGAACACCGGGGAGCTGTTTTTT.